This T cell receptor (beta chain) comes out of a study of T cells in Graves' hyperthyroidism and ophthalmopathy. TCR beta CDR3 region amplification was performed from RNA transcripts. HTBI primers drove first-round RT-PCR of the TCR CDR3. A single record per CDR3 protein comes from TCRdb applying MiXCR to the multiplex PCR reads. The table shows approximately 430,000 distinct CDR3 sequences, with 15% to 19% occurring only once. The CDR3 runs 15 residues. Germline CDR1 reads MNHNS; CDR2 reads SASEGT. V gave up 6 bases and J gave up 8 bases; unmatched junction bases: 13. This clonotype was seen ten or more times. Hyperthyroidism of Graves' type that showed no ophthalmopathy progression within 18 months was stable.

This TCR was sampled from a woman between 18 and 30 years old with Graves' hyperthyroidism. The chain joins TRBV6-1 to TRBJ2-1, with TRBD1 matching over 7 bases. The specimen was blood. The CDR3 here is CASRDRVLLGYEQFF. The CDR3 nucleotides read TGTGCCAGCAGAGACAGGGTCTTGCTTGGATATGAGCAGTTCTTC.